This T cell receptor beta chain is from a study of shared clonotypes between healthy human individuals. Across the whole study: Two women and a few men aged 18 to 49 served as donors. General study results and limits: Estimated richness values were generally larger in naive subsets than in memory subsets. Among donors, sharing of clonotypes was expected to be affected by sequencing depth.

The CDR3 length is 15 residues. J gave up 9 bases and V 5 bases, and 6 bases lay outside the gene matches. Germline CDR1 SSHAT, CDR2 FNYEAQ (reference sequence). Here immunoSEQ multiplex PCR was the method, and the copy in TCRdb shows in-frame clones only, minus some. The sample includes some 2,500,000 clones, roughly 90% seen only once; the top ten take 0.37%. Comments on this clone: Its antigen is unidentified.

The source material was naive CD4+ T cells from PBMCs. Subset in this sample: CD45RA+ positively selected. V is TRBV7-7 and J is TRBJ2-1, with 14 nucleotides matching TRBD2. This receptor was obtained from a man in his late teens or twenties in good health. Some clones in this sample may be carry-over from other donors' samples. CDR3 DNA: TGTGCCAGCAGCCCGGGACTAGCGGGAGTGGCTGAGCAGTTCTTC. Protein: CASSPGLAGVAEQFF. Full variable domain (outside the CDR3, taken from reference TRBV7-7 and TRBJ2-1): GAGVSQSPRYKVTKRGQDVTLRCDPISSHATLYWYQQALGQGPEFLTYFNYEAQPDKSGLPSDRFSAERPEGSISTLTIQRTEQRDSAMYRCASSPGLAGVAEQFFGPGTRLTVL.